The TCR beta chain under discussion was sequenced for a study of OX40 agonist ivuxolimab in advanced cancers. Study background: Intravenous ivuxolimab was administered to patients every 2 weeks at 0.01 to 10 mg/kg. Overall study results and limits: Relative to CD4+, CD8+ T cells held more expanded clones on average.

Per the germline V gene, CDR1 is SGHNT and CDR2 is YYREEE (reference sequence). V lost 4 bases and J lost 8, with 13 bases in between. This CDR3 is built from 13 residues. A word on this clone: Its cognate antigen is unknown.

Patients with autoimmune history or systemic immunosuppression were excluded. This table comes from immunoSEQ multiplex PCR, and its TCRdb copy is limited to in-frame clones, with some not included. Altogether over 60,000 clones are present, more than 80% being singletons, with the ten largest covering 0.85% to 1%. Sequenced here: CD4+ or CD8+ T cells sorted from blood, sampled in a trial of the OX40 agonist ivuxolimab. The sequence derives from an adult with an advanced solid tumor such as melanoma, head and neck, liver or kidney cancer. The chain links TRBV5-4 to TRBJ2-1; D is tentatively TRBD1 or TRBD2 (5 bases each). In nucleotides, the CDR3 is TGTGCCAGCAGCCCCGGGACCGCTTATGAGCAGTTCTTC. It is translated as CASSPGTAYEQFF.